This TCR beta chain derives from a study of T cells expressing NK-cell markers. Study-wide background: HCMV seropositivity marked most of the eight sequenced donors; one was seronegative.

Its frequency marks this clonotype as medium-sized (0.01 to 0.1%). TCRdb reanalyzed the 5' RACE reads and collapses them to one entry per CDR3 protein, without DNA. Its table records 6,500 to 10,000 distinct CDR3 sequences. This CDR3 spans 14 amino acids. Per the germline V gene, CDR1 is MNHEY and CDR2 is SVGAGI. The sample taken for sequencing was blood T cells: a sorted CD56 or NKG2C T cell subset, CD4+ or CD8+ T cells, or bulk PBMC T cells (not recorded which). This chain links TRBV6-5 with TRBJ2-3; TCRdb reports TRBD1, a call that lacks DNA to check it against. This receptor was obtained from a man aged 18 to 35 in good health. Here the CDR3 reads CASSYPGVGDTQYF.